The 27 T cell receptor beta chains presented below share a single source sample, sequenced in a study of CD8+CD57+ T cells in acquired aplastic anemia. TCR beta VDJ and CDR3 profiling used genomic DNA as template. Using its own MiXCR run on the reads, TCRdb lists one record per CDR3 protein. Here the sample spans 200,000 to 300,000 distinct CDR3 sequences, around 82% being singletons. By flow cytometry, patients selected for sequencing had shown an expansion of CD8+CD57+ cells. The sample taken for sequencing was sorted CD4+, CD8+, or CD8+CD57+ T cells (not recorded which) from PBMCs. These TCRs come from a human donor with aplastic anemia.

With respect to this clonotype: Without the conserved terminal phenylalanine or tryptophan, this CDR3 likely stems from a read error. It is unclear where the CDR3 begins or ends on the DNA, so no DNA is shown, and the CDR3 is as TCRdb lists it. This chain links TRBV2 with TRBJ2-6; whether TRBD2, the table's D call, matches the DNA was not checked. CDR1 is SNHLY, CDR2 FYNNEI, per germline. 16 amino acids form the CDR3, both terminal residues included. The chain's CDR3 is CASGLAGSYAENVRTC.

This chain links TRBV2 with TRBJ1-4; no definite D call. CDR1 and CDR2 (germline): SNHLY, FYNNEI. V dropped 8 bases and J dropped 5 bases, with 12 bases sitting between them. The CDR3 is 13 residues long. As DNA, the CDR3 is TGTGCCAGCCTCTGCATCCTAAATGAAAAACTGTTTTTT. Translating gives CASLCILNEKLFF.

CDR3 amino acids: CALKRGARRYEQFF. CDR3 DNA: TGTGCCCTCAAGAGGGGGGCGCGAAGATACGAGCAGTTCTTC. The chain joins TRBV12-3 or TRBV12-4 to TRBJ2-1; possibly TRBD1 or TRBD2 for D (6 bases each). The CDR3 spans 14 residues. Between the trimmed V and J ends, which lost 11 bases and 10 bases, there was a span of 24 bases.

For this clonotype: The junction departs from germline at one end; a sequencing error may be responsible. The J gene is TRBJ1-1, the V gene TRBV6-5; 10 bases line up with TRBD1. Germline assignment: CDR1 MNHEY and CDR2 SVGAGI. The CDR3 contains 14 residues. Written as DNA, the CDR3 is TGTGCCAGCAGTGGGGGACAGGGGAACACTGAAGATTTCTTT. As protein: CASSGGQGNTEDFF.

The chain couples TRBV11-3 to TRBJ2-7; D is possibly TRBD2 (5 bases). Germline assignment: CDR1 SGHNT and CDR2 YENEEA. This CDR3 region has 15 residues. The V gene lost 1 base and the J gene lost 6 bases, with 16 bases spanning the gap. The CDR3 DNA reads TGTGCCAGCAGCTTAGTGACTACCGACCGAGCCGAGCAGTACTTC. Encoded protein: CASSLVTTDRAEQYF.

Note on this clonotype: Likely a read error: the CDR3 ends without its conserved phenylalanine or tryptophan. Here the CDR3 reads CASGDGPTGTQYS. CDR3 coding DNA: TGTGCCAGCGGGGACGGGCCAACAGGTACGCAGTATTCT. The chain couples TRBV7-9 to TRBJ2-3, with D possibly being TRBD1 or TRBD2 (5 bases each). The CDR3 contains 13 residues. Germline CDR1 and CDR2: SEHNR and FQNEAQ (reference sequence).

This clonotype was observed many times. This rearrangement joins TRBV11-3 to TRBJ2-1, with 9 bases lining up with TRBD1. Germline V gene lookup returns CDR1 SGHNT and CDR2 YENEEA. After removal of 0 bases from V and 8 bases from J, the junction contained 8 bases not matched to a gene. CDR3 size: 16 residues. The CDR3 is CASSLDLTGGSDEQFF. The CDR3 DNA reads TGTGCCAGCAGCTTAGATCTGACAGGGGGGAGCGATGAGCAGTTCTTC.

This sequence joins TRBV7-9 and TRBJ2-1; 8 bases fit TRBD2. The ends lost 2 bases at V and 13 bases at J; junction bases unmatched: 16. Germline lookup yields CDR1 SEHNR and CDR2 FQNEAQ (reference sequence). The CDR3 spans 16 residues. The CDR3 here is CASSLHGGAGGQYQFF. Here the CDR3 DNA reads TGTGCCAGCAGCTTACACGGGGGGGCGGGCGGCCAGTACCAGTTCTTC.

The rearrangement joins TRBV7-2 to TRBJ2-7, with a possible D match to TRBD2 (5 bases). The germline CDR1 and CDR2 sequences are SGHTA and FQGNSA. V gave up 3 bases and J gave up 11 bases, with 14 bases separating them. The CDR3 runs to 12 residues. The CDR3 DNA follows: TGTGCCAGCAGCTTTGATGCAGCGGTCGAGTACGTC. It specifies CASSFDAAVEYV.

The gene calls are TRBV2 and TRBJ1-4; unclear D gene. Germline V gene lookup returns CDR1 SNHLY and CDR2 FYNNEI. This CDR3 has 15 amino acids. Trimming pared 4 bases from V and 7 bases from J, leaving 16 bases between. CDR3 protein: CASSASTVPIEKLFF. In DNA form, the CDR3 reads TGTGCCAGCAGTGCCTCAACCGTCCCAATTGAAAAACTGTTTTTT.

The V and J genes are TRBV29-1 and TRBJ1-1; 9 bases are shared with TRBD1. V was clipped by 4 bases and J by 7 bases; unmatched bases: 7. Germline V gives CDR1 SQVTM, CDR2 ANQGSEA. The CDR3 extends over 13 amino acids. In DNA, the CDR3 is TGCAGCGTTGCTAGGACAGGGGCCCGTGAAGCTTTCTTT. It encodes CSVARTGAREAFF.

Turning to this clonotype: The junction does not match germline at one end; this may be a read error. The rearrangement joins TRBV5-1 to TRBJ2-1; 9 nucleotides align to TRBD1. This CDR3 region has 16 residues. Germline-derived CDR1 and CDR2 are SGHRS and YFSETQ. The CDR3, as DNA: TGTGCCAGCAGCCTCGGACAGGGGATAAGGAGCGATGAGCGGTTCTTC. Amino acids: CASSLGQGIRSDERFF.

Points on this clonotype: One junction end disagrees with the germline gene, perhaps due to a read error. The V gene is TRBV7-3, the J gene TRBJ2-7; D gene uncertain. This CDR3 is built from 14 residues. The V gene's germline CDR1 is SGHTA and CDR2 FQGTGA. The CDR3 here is CASTRSSPSVPAFF. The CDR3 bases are TGTGCCAGCACCCGGTCGTCTCCGAGCGTGCCAGCATTTTTT.

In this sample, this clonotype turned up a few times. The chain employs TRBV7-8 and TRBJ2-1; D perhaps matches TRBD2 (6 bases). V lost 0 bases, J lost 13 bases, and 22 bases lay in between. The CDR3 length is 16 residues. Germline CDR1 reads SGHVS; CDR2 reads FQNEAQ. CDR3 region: CASSLAGGAGTQDQFF. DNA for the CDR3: TGTGCCAGCAGCTTAGCGGGAGGCGCCGGTACGCAGGATCAGTTCTTC.

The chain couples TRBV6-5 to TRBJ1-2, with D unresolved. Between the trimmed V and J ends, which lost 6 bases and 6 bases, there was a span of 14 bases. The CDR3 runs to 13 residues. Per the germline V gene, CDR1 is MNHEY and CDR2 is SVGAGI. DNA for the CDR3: TGTGCCAGCAGGTACACAGAAAGAGATGGCTACACCTTC. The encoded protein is CASRYTERDGYTF.

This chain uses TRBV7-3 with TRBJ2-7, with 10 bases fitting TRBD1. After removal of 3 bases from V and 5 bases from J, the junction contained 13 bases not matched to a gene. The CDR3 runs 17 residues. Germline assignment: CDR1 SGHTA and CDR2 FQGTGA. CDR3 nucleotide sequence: TGTGCCAGCAGCTTCTTCCCCCGGACAGGGGGTAGGGACGAGCAGTACGTC. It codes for CASSFFPRTGGRDEQYV.

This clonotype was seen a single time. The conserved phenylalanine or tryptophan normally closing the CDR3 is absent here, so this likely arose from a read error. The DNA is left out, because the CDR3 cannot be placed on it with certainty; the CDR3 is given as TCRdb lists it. The CDR3 is CASGGAGSFRSY. This chain links TRBV7-6 with TRBJ2-4. Germline V CDR1 and CDR2: SGHVS, FNYEAQ. The CDR3 length equals 12 residues, ends included.

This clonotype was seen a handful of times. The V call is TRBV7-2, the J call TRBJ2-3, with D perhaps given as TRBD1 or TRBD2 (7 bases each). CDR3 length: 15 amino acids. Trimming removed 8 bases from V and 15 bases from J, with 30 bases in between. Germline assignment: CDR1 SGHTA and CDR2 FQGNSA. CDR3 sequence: CASVPGEGARDPVYF. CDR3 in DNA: TGTGCCAGCGTACCGGGGGAGGGGGCGAGAGACCCAGTATATTTT.

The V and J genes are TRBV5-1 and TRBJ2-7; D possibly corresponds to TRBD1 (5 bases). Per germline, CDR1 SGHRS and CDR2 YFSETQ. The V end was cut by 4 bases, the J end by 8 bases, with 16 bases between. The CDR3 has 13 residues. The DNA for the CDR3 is TGCGCCAGCAGCGATTACAGGATCAACAAGCAGTACTTC. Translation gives CASSDYRINKQYF. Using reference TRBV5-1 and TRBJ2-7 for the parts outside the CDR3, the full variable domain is KAGVTQTPRYLIKTRGQQVTLSCSPISGHRSVSWYQQTPGQGLQFLFEYFSETQRNKGNFPGRFSGRQFSNSRSEMNVSTLELGDSALYLCASSDYRINKQYFGPGTRLTVT.

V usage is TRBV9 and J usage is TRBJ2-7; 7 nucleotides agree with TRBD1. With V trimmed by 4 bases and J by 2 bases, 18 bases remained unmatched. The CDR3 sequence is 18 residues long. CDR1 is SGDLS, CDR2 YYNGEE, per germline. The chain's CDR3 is CASSFHPDGTAFAYEQYV. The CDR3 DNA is TGTGCCAGCAGCTTTCATCCAGACGGGACAGCTTTTGCCTACGAGCAGTACGTC.

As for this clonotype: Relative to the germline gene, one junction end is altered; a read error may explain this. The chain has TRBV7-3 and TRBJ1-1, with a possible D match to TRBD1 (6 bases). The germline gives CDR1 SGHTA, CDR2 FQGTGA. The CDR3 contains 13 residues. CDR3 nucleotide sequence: TGTGCCACCAGCAGAGGCGGAGGGACAGAAGCTTTCTTT. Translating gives CATSRGGGTEAFF.

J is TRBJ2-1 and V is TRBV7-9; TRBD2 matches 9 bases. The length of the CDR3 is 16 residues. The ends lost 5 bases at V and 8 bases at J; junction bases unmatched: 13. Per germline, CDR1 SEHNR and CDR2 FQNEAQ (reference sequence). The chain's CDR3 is CASSQGGSGGKDEQFF. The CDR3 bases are TGTGCCAGCAGCCAGGGGGGCAGCGGGGGGAAGGATGAGCAGTTCTTC.

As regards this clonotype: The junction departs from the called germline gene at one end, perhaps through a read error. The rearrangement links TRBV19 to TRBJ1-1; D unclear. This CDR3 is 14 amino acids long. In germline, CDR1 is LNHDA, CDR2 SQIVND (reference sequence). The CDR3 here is CASSIEEERTEAFF. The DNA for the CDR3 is TGTGCCAGTAGTATAGAGGAGGAGCGGACTGAAGCTTTTTTT.

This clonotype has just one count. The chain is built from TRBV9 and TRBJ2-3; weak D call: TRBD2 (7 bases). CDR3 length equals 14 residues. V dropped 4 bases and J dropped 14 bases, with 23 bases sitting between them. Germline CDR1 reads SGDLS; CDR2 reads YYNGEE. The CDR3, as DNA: TGTGCCAGCAGCTTAGGGGGAGGGCGCGAAACGACGTATTTT. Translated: CASSLGGGRETTYF. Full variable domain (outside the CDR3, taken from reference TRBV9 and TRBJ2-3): DSGVTQTPKHLITATGQRVTLRCSPRSGDLSVYWYQQSLDQGLQFLIQYYNGEERAKGNILERFSAQQFPDLHSELNLSSLELGDSALYFCASSLGGGRETTYFGPGTRLTVL.

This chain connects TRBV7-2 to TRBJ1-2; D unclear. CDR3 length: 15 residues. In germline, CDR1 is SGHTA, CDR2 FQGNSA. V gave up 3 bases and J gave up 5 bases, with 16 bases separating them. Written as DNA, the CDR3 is TGTGCCAGCAGCTTGGGTAGCGGGTCAAGATATGGCTACACCTTC. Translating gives CASSLGSGSRYGYTF. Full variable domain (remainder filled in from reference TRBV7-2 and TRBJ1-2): GAGVSQSPSNKVTEKGKDVELRCDPISGHTALYWYRQSLGQGLEFLIYFQGNSAPDKSGLPSDRFSAERTGGSVSTLTIQRTQQEDSAVYLCASSLGSGSRYGYTFGSGTRLTVV.

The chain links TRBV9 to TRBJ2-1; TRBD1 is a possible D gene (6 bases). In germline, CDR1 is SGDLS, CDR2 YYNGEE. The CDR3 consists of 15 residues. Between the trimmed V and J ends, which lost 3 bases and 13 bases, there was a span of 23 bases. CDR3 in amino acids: CASSAGVSRNQPQFF. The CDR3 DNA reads TGTGCCAGCAGCGCAGGGGTCTCGCGAAATCAACCCCAGTTCTTC. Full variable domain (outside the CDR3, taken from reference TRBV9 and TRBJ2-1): DSGVTQTPKHLITATGQRVTLRCSPRSGDLSVYWYQQSLDQGLQFLIQYYNGEERAKGNILERFSAQQFPDLHSELNLSSLELGDSALYFCASSAGVSRNQPQFFGPGTRLTVL.

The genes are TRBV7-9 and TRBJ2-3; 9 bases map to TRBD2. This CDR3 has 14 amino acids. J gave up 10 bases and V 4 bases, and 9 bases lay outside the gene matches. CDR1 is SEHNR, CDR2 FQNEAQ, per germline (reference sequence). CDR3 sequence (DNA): TGTGCCAGCAGCTCAGCGGGAGGTCCACCCCCGCAGTATTTT. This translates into CASSSAGGPPPQYF.